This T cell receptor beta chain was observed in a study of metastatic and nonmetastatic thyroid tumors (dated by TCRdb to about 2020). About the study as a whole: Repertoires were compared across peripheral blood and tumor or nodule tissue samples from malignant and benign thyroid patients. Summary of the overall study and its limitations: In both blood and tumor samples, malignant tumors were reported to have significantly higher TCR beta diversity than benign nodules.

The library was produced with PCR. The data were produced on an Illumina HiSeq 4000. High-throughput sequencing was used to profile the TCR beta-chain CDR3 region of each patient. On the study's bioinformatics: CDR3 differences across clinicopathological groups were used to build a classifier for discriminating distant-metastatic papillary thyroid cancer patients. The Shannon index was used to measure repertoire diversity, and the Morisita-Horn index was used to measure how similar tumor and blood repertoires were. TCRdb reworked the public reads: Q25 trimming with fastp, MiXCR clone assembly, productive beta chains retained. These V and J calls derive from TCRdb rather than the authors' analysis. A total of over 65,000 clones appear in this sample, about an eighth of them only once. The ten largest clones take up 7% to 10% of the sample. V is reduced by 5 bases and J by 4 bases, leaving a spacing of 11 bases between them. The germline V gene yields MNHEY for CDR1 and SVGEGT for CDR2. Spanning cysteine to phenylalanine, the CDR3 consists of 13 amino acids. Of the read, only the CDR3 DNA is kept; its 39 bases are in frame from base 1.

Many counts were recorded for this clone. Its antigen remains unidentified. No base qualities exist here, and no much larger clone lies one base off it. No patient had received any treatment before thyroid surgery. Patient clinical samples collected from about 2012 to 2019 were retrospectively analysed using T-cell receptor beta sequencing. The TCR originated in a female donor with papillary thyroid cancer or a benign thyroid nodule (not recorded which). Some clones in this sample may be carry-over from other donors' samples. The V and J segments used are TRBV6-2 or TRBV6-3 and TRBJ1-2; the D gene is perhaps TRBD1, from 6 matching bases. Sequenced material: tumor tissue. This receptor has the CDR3 CASSLRDIYGYTF. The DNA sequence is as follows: TGTGCCAGCAGTCTCCGGGACATCTATGGCTACACCTTC.